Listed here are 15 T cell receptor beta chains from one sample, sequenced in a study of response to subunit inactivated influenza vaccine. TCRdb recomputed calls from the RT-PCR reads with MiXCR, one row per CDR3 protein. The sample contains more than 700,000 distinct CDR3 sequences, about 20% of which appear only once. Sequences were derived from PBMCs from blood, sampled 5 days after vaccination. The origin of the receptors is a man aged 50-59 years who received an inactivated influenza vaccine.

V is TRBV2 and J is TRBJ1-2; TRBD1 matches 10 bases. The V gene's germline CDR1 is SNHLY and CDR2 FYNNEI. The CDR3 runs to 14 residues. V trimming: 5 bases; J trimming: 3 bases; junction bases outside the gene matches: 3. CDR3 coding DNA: TGTGCCAGCAGTTCGGACAGGGGGGACTATGGCTACACCTTC. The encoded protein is CASSSDRGDYGYTF.

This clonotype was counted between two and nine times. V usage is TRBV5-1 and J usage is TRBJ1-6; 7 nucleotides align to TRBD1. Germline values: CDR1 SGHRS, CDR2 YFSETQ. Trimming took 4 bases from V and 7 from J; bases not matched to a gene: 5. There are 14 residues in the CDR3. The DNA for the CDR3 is TGCGCCAGCAGCCAGCAGGGGGAGAATTCACCCCTCCACTTT. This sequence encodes CASSQQGENSPLHF. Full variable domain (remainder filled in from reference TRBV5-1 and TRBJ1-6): KAGVTQTPRYLIKTRGQQVTLSCSPISGHRSVSWYQQTPGQGLQFLFEYFSETQRNKGNFPGRFSGRQFSNSRSEMNVSTLELGDSALYLCASSQQGENSPLHFGNGTRLTVT.

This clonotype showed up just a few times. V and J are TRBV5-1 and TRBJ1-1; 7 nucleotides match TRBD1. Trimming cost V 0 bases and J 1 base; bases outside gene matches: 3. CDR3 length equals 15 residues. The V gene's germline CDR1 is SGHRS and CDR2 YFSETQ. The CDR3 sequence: CASSLEGQKNTEAFF. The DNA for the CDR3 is TGCGCCAGCAGCTTGGAGGGACAGAAGAACACTGAAGCTTTCTTT.

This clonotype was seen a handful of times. The CDR3 sequence: CASSLGEGSNYGYTF. The CDR3 DNA sequence: TGTGCCAGCAGCCTCGGGGAAGGATCTAACTATGGCTACACCTTC. This rearrangement joins TRBV4-2 to TRBJ1-2; D ambiguous. The CDR3 covers 15 residues. CDR1 is LGHNA and CDR2 is YNFKEQ in the germline V gene. The V end lost 4 bases, the J end lost 0 bases, and 12 bases lay between the germline ends.

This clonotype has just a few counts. CDR3 bases: TGCAGCGTTGATGTTCGGGTCACAGATACGCAGTATTTT. Translated, it gives CSVDVRVTDTQYF. This chain uses TRBV29-1 with TRBJ2-3; D is ambiguous. CDR1 is SQVTM and CDR2 is ANQGSEA in the germline V gene. The CDR3 is 13 amino acids. The V gene lost 3 bases and the J gene lost 2 bases, with 9 bases spanning the gap.

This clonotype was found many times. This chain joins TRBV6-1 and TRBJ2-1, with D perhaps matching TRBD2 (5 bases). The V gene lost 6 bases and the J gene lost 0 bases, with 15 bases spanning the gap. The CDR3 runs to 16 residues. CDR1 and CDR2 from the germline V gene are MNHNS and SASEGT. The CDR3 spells CASSPRGGISYNEQFF. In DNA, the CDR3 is TGTGCCAGCAGCCCCCGGGGTGGGATCTCCTACAATGAGCAGTTCTTC.

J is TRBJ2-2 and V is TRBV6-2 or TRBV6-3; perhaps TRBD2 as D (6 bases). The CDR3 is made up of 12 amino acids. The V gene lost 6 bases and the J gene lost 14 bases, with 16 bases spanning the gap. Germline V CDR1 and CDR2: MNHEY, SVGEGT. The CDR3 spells CASRTPRGGLFF. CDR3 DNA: TGTGCCAGCAGGACCCCAAGGGGAGGTCTGTTTTTT.

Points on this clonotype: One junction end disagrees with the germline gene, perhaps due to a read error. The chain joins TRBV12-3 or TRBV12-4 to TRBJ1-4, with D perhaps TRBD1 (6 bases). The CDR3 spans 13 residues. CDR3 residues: CASAVGGLENLFF. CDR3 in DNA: TGTGCCAGCGCCGTGGGGGGGCTAGAAAATCTGTTTTTT.

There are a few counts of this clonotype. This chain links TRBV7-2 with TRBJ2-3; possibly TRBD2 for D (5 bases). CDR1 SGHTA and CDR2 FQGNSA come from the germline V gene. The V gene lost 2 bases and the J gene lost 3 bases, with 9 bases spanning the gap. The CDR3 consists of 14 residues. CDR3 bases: TGTGCCAGCAGCTTATGGTGGGAGACAGATACGCAGTATTTT. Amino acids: CASSLWWETDTQYF.

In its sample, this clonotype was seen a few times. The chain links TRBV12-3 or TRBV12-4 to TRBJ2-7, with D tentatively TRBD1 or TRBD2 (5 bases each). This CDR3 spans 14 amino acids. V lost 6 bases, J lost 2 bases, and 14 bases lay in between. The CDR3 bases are TGTGCCAGCAGCGGGTGGGACGGAACCTACGAGCAGTACTTC. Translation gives CASSGWDGTYEQYF.

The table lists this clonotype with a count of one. The CDR3 DNA is TGCAGTGCTAGCTCCCCCCAGGGTAACTCCTATAATTCACCCCTCCACTTT. Amino acid sequence: CSASSPQGNSYNSPLHF. The gene calls are TRBV20-1 and TRBJ1-6; D possibly corresponds to TRBD1 (5 bases). CDR3 size: 17 residues. CDR1 DFQATT and CDR2 SNEGSKA come from the germline V gene (reference sequence). Trimming left V 3 bases short and J 0 bases short, with 15 bases between.

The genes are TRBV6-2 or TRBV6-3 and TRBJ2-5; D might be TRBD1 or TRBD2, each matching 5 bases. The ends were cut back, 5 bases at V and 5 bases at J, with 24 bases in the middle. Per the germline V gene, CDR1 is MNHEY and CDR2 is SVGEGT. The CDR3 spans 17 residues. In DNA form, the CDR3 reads TGTGCCAGCAGTACGCCCACGGGGACGCCGCAATGGGAGACCCAGTACTTC. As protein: CASSTPTGTPQWETQYF.

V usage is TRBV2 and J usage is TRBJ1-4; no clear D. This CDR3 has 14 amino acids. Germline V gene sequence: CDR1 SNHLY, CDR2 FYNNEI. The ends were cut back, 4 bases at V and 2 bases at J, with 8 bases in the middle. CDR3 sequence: CASSVQNTNEKLFF. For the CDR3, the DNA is TGTGCCAGCAGTGTACAGAATACTAATGAAAAACTGTTTTTT.

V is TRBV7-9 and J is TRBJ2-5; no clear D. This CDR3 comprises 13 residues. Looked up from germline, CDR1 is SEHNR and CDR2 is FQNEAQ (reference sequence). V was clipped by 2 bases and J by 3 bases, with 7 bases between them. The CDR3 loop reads CASSLFEEETQYF. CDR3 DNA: TGTGCCAGCAGCTTATTTGAGGAAGAGACCCAGTACTTC.

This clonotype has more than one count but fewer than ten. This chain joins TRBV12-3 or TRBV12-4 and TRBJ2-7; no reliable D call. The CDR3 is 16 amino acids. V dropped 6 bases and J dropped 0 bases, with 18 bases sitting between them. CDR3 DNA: TGTGCCAGCAGCCTCTCAAGAGTACCCATCTCCTACGAGCAGTACTTC. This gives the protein CASSLSRVPISYEQYF.